Shown below are 21 T cell receptor beta chains from a single sample sequenced in a study of post-analysis software for immune sequencing data. Study-wide points: In patients, TRBV5-6, TRBV5-1 and TRBV20-1 belonged to four or five TRBV segments found more frequently than in controls.

Researchers reported that TCR beta cDNA libraries carried unique molecular identifiers. TCRdb used MiXCR to reprocess the PCR reads, holding one entry per CDR3 protein. Of more than 450,000 distinct CDR3 sequences in the sample, 44% were seen once. No antigens are known for them. Sample: blood. Every receptor here comes from a girl aged 10 to 17 with multiple sclerosis.

The chain joins TRBV6-5 to TRBJ1-2; D may be TRBD1 (5 bases). This CDR3 is 15 amino acids long. Germline CDR1 MNHEY, CDR2 SVGAGI. Between the trimmed V and J ends, which lost 0 bases and 2 bases, there was a span of 10 bases. The CDR3: CASSYSTRGNYGYTF. The CDR3 DNA sequence: TGTGCCAGCAGTTACTCGACCCGGGGGAACTATGGCTACACCTTC.

This clonotype was seen more than once but under ten times. The J gene is TRBJ1-6, the V gene TRBV2; weak D call: TRBD1 (5 bases). This CDR3 has 15 amino acids. V was shortened by 6 bases and J by 5 bases, with 14 bases between the two germline ends. CDR1 is SNHLY and CDR2 is FYNNEI in the germline V gene. CDR3 nucleotide sequence: TGTGCCAGCAGACCCAGGGTTCTTGATAATTCACCCCTCCACTTT. It yields the protein CASRPRVLDNSPLHF.

The gene calls are TRBV12-3 or TRBV12-4 and TRBJ1-1, with a tentative D call TRBD1 (6 bases). The CDR3 is 14 residues long. V was pared by 5 bases and J by 0 bases, with 10 bases between. The CDR3 sequence is CASSVTGLNTEAFF. CDR3 sequence (DNA): TGTGCCAGCAGTGTTACAGGGCTGAACACTGAAGCTTTCTTT.

This chain joins TRBV6-5 and TRBJ2-5, with unresolved D. V lost 0 bases and J 7 bases, leaving 15 bases between the germline ends. This CDR3 is 15 amino acids long. Germline CDR1 MNHEY, CDR2 SVGAGI. The CDR3 DNA is TGTGCCAGCAGTTACTCGGGATCCTCACTGGGGACCCAGTACTTC. Its protein is CASSYSGSSLGTQYF.

The rearrangement uses TRBV20-1 and TRBJ1-1; 7 nucleotides match TRBD1. The J segment lost 1 base and the V segment lost 4 bases, leaving 3 bases of the junction unmatched. Looked up from germline, CDR1 is DFQATT and CDR2 is SNEGSKA (reference sequence). The CDR3 length is 13 residues. CDR3 in DNA: TGCAGTGCTACCTGGGACAGGAACACTGAAGCTTTCTTT. Translated, it gives CSATWDRNTEAFF.

The chain joins TRBV3-1 to TRBJ2-7, with D unclear. Between the trimmed V and J ends, which lost 0 bases and 9 bases, there was a span of 12 bases. This CDR3 contains 13 residues. Germline V gene data show CDR1 as LGHDT and CDR2 as YNNKEL (reference sequence). CDR3 amino acids: CASSQDLWAGQYF. The CDR3 bases are TGTGCCAGCAGCCAAGATCTCTGGGCAGGGCAGTACTTC.

This clonotype turned up a few times. This chain joins TRBV6-6 and TRBJ2-7; 10 bases are shared with TRBD1. The CDR3 is made up of 15 amino acids. V lost 2 bases to trimming and J lost 4 bases; unmatched junction nucleotides: 5. The germline V gene encodes CDR1 MNHNY and CDR2 SVGAGI (reference sequence). The chain's CDR3 is CASSYPGQGGYEQYF. CDR3 bases: TGTGCCAGCAGTTACCCCGGACAGGGGGGGTACGAGCAGTACTTC.

J is TRBJ1-2 and V is TRBV6-1; 8 nucleotides match TRBD1. The CDR3 has 16 residues. From germline, CDR1 is MNHNS and CDR2 SASEGT. Trimming took 1 base from V and 6 from J; bases not matched to a gene: 10. CDR3 bases: TGTGCCAGCAGTGAAGTCTACCCCACAGGGGGTAATGGCTACACCTTC. It is translated as CASSEVYPTGGNGYTF.

This clonotype appeared a few times. This chain connects TRBV20-1 to TRBJ2-7, with 7 bases lining up with TRBD2. Germline values: CDR1 DFQATT, CDR2 SNEGSKA (reference sequence). CDR3 length: 13 amino acids. Trimming removed 5 bases from V and 0 bases from J; junction bases left unmatched: 4. Here the CDR3 reads CSARRGFSYEQYF. CDR3 nucleotides: TGCAGTGCTCGGCGGGGGTTCTCCTACGAGCAGTACTTC.

V is TRBV27 and J is TRBJ2-4, with D hard to call. Germline CDR1 MNHEY, CDR2 SMNVEV (reference sequence). V was pared by 8 bases and J by 0 bases, with 8 bases between. This CDR3 contains 13 residues. CDR3 loop: CASGGIAKNIQYF. CDR3 nucleotides: TGTGCCAGCGGCGGTATAGCCAAAAACATTCAGTACTTC.

The rearrangement links TRBV5-8 to TRBJ2-3; 10 nucleotides line up with TRBD2. This CDR3 has 17 amino acids. The germline V gene has CDR1 SGHTS and CDR2 YDEGEE. Trimming cost V 4 bases and J 2 bases; bases outside gene matches: 10. The DNA for the CDR3 is TGTGCCAGCAGCCGCCTAACTAGCGGGACTCCCACAGATACGCAGTATTTT. This encodes CASSRLTSGTPTDTQYF. Full variable domain (outside the CDR3, taken from reference TRBV5-8 and TRBJ2-3): EAGVTQSPTHLIKTRGQQATLRCSPISGHTSVYWYQQALGLGLQFLLWYDEGEERNRGNFPPRFSGRQFPNYSSELNVNALELEDSALYLCASSRLTSGTPTDTQYFGPGTRLTVL.

The CDR3 DNA sequence: TGTGCCAGCAGCAATATACGGGACACTGAAGCTTTCTTT. Amino acid sequence: CASSNIRDTEAFF. The chain recombines TRBV12-3 or TRBV12-4 with TRBJ1-1, with D unresolved. V lost 6 bases and J lost 3, with 11 bases in between. This CDR3 has 13 amino acids.

The chain joins TRBV6-5 to TRBJ2-3, with D possibly TRBD2 on 7 matching bases. This CDR3 is built from 15 residues. The ends were cut back, 7 bases at V and 0 bases at J, with 14 bases in the middle. Germline assignment: CDR1 MNHEY and CDR2 SVGAGI. In DNA form, the CDR3 reads TGTGCCAGCACCTCAAGGGGGGGTAGCACAGATACGCAGTATTTT. Translating it yields CASTSRGGSTDTQYF.

This clonotype was detected a few times. V is TRBV12-3 or TRBV12-4 and J is TRBJ2-7; TRBD1 or TRBD2 may be the D gene (5 bases each). The CDR3 sequence is 14 residues long. With 4 bases removed from V and 4 bases from J, the gap between germline ends came to 14 bases. CDR3 bases: TGTGCCAGCAGTTCGGACATTACGGGGTACGAGCAGTACTTC. It is translated as CASSSDITGYEQYF.

The J gene is TRBJ2-5, the V gene TRBV7-8; D uncertain. The J call is uncertain, as TRBJ2-7 better fits the DNA end. The V gene's germline CDR1 is SGHVS and CDR2 FQNEAQ. The CDR3 sequence is 14 residues long. CDR3 sequence (DNA): TGTGCCAGCAGCTCCCCATGGTCGGTCTACGAGCAGTACTTC. Its translation is CASSSPWSVYEQYF.

This clonotype was detected a few times. The V gene is TRBV27, the J gene TRBJ2-1; D tentatively fits TRBD1 or TRBD2 (5 bases each). The CDR3 is 13 residues long. Trimming took off 1 base at V and 6 bases at J, with 7 bases between the two ends. Germline V gene sequence: CDR1 MNHEY, CDR2 SMNVEV (reference sequence). The CDR3 DNA follows: TGTGCCAGCAGTTTATTTGGGGGCAATGAGCAGTTCTTC. Translated, it gives CASSLFGGNEQFF.

This clonotype was observed a few times. This chain joins TRBV2 and TRBJ2-1, with 8 bases aligning to TRBD1. Unmatched junction bases numbered 6, after V lost 6 bases and J lost 5 bases. CDR1 is SNHLY, CDR2 FYNNEI, per germline. This CDR3 comprises 14 residues. CDR3 sequence reads: CASSAGTGDNEQFF. CDR3 in DNA: TGTGCCAGCAGCGCCGGGACAGGAGACAATGAGCAGTTCTTC.

This clonotype was recorded a few times. The V call is TRBV27, the J call TRBJ2-5; D possibly corresponds to TRBD2 (6 bases). V was pared by 10 bases and J by 5 bases, with 17 bases between. The CDR3 sequence is 13 residues long. Germline V gives CDR1 MNHEY, CDR2 SMNVEV (reference sequence). DNA of the CDR3: TGTGCCACCAGGGCTGGGGGGTGGGAGACCCAGTACTTC. It codes for CATRAGGWETQYF.

The chain combines TRBV27 with TRBJ1-4; D is possibly TRBD1 (5 bases). The CDR3 length is 16 residues. Per germline, CDR1 MNHEY and CDR2 SMNVEV (reference sequence). V was shortened by 6 bases and J by 2 bases, with 16 bases between the two germline ends. The CDR3 region has the DNA TGTGCCAGCAGCCCCGGGACGGTACTGACTAATGAAAAACTGTTTTTT. This sequence encodes CASSPGTVLTNEKLFF.

J is TRBJ2-5 and V is TRBV20-1; 7 bases align to TRBD1. V shed 8 bases, J shed 4 bases, and the junction held 7 bases outside the gene matches. CDR3 length: 12 amino acids. Per germline, CDR1 DFQATT and CDR2 SNEGSKA (reference sequence). CDR3 residues: CSPTGRGETQYF. DNA of the CDR3: TGCAGTCCGACAGGGAGAGGAGAGACCCAGTACTTC.

This chain joins TRBV3-1 and TRBJ2-5; 11 nucleotides align to TRBD1. The CDR3 runs to 15 residues. The germline gives CDR1 LGHDT, CDR2 YNNKEL (reference sequence). With V trimmed by 2 bases and J by 4 bases, 3 bases remained unmatched. The CDR3 coding sequence is TGTGCCAGCAGCCAAAAGGACAGGGGGCGAGAGACCCAGTACTTC. This gives the protein CASSQKDRGRETQYF.